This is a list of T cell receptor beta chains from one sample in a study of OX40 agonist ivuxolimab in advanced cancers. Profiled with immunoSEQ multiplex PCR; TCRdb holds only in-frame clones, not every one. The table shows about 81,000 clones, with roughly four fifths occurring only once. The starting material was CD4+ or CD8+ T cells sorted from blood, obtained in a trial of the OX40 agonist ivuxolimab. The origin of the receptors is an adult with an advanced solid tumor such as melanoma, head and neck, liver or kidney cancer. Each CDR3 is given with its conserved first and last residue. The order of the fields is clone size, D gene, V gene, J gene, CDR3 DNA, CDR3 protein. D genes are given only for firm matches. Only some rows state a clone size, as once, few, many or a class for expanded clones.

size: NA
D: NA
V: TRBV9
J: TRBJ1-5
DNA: TGTGCCAGCAGCGTAGGAGACTGGAATCAGCCCCAGCATTTT
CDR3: CASSVGDWNQPQHF

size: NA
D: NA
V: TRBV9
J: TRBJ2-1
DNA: TGTGCCAGTGGTGGGCCCTCCCCCTACAATGAGCAGTTCTTC
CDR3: CASGGPSPYNEQFF

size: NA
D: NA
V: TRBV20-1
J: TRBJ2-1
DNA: TGCAGTCCCAATGAGCAGTTCTTC
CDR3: CSPNEQFF

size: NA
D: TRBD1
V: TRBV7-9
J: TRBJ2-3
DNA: TGTGCCAGCATCCTAACTGGGGCAGGGGGCCCAGATACGCAGTATTTT
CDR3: CASILTGAGGPDTQYF

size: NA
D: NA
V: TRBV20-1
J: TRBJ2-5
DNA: TGCAGTCCCGGGGGCCAAGAGACCCAGTACTTC
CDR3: CSPGGQETQYF

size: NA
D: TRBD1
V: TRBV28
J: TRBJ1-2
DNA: TGTGCCAGCAGTTTATCTGGGACAGGGGGCTTTGGCTACACCTTC
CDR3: CASSLSGTGGFGYTF

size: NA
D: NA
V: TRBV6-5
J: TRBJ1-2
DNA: TGTGCCAGCAGTTACTCGACCCGCCACGGCTACACCTTC
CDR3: CASSYSTRHGYTF

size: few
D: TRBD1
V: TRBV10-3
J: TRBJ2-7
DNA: TGTGCCATCAGGGGGGACAGTCCCTACGAGCAGTACTTC
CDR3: CAIRGDSPYEQYF

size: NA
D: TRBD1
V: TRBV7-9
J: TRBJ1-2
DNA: TGTGCCAGCAGCCGAACAGGGGGCTATGGCTACACCTTC
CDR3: CASSRTGGYGYTF

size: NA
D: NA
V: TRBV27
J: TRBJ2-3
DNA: TGTGCCAGCAGTTTAGGTTGGGGAGATACGCAGTATTTT
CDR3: CASSLGWGDTQYF

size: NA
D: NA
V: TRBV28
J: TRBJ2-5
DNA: TGTGCCAGCACCCCAGGAGGGGCCCAGTACTTC
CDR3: CASTPGGAQYF

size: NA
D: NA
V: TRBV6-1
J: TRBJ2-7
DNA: TGTGCCAGCACCCCAGGTACGGGAGACCCTCTGGAGCAGTACTTC
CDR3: CASTPGTGDPLEQYF

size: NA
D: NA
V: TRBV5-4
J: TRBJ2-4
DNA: TGTGCCAGCAGCTGGCAGGGGGGAGAAAACATTCAGTACTTC
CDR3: CASSWQGGENIQYF

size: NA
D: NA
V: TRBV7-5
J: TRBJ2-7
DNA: TGTGCCAGAAGCTTAGACTTGGACGTTCCTACGATGGAGCAGTACTTC
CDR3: CARSLDLDVPTMEQYF

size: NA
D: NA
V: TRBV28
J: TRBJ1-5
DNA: TGTGCCAGCAGTTTAGGAGTTGGGGTCGGGTTGCGTCAGCCCCAGCATTTT
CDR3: CASSLGVGVGLRQPQHF

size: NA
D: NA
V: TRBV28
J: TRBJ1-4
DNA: TGTGCCAGCAGTTTAAGCTCAACTAATGAAAAACTGTTTTTT
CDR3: CASSLSSTNEKLFF

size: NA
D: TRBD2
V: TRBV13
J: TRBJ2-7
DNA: TGTGCCTATTCTTTTATGTCGTTAGCGGGAGTTAGCCCACCCAACTCCTACGAGCAGTACTTC
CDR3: CAYSFMSLAGVSPPNSYEQYF

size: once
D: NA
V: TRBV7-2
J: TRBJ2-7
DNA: TGTGCCAGCAGCCCCGATTTAGTCGGCTACGAGCAGTACTTC
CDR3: CASSPDLVGYEQYF

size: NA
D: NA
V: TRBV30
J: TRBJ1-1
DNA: TGTGCCTGGAGTAGAGAGGGAAGAGCTTTCTTT
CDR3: CAWSREGRAFF

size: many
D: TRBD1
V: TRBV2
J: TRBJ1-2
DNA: TGTGCCAGCATTCCTTTAGAAGGGGGCGGCTACACCTTC
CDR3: CASIPLEGGGYTF

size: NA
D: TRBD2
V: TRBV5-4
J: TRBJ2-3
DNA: TGTGCCAGCAGTCCCGGACTAGCGGGGGGTGAGATAGATACGCAGTATTTT
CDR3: CASSPGLAGGEIDTQYF

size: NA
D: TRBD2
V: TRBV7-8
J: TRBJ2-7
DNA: TGTGCCAGCAGCACTATTGGACTAGCGGGAGTCCGCGAGCAGTACTTC
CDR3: CASSTIGLAGVREQYF

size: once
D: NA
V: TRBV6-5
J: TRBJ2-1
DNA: TGTGCCAGCAGTTACGGCGAGGGTGTGTACAATGAGCAGTTCTTC
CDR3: CASSYGEGVYNEQFF

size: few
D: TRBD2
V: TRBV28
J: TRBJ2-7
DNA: TGTGCCAGCACGGCTAGCGGGGGTTACGAGCAGTACTTC
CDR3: CASTASGGYEQYF

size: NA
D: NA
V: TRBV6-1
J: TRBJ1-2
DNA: TGTGCCAGCAGTGAACTGGGCGGCAGCCCCTTTGGCTACACCTTC
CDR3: CASSELGGSPFGYTF

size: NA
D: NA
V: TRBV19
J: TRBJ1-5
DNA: TGTGCCAGTTTAAGAGGGACACTTAGCAATCAGCCCCAGCATTTT
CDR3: CASLRGTLSNQPQHF

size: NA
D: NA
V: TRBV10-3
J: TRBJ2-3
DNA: TGTGCCATCAGTGAGTCGGTGGGTTCAGGCTGGCTCACAGATACGCAGTATTTT
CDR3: CAISESVGSGWLTDTQYF

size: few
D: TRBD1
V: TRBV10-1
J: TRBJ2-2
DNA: TGCGCCAGCAGTGAGTCCGACAGGGGGACGAACACCGGGGAGCTGTTTTTT
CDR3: CASSESDRGTNTGELFF

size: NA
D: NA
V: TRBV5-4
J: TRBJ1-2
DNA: TGTGCCAGCAGCGAGGCCCCAGGCGATCCTAACTATGGCTACACCTTC
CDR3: CASSEAPGDPNYGYTF

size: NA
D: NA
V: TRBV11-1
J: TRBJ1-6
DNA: TGTGCCAGCAGCTTAGGGGCACGCCGCTATAATTCACCCCTCCACTTT
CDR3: CASSLGARRYNSPLHF

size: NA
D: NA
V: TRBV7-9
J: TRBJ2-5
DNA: TGTGCCAGCAGCGAGGACTACCACTTGGGCACCCAGTACTTC
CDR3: CASSEDYHLGTQYF

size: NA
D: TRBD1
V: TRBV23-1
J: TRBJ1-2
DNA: TGCGCCAGCAGTCAACCTCATGAAGGGGGCAGAGCTGATAACTATGGCTACACCTTC
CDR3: CASSQPHEGGRADNYGYTF

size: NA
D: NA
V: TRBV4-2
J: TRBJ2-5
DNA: TGTGCCAGCAACCTAGGGGCTGGCGGCGGACAAGAGACCCAGTACTTC
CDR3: CASNLGAGGGQETQYF

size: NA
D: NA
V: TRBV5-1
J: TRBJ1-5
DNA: TGCGCCAGCAGTACGGGACAACTCAATCAGCCCCAGCATTTT
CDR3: CASSTGQLNQPQHF

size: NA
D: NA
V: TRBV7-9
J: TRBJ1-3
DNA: TGTGCCAGCAGCCCGAGGGGCGACTACCGCAGCTCTGGAAACACCATATATTTT
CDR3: CASSPRGDYRSSGNTIYF

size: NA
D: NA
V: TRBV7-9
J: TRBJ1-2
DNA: TGTGCCAGCAGCCCCCCCGACTACACCTTC
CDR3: CASSPPDYTF

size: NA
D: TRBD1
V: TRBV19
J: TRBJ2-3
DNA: TGTGCCAGTTTAACGACAGGGACAGATACGCAGTATTTT
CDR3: CASLTTGTDTQYF

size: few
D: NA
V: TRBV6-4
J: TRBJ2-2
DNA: TGTGCCAGCAGTGACAACAACCGGGAGCTGTTTTTT
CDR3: CASSDNNRELFF

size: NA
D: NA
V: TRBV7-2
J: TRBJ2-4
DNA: TGTGCCAGCAGCTTAGCAACCAGTTACGGGAACATTCAGTACTTC
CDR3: CASSLATSYGNIQYF

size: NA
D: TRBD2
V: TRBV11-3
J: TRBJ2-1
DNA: TGTGCCAGCAGCTTAGTGGCTAGCGGCTTCGACAATGAGCAGTTCTTC
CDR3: CASSLVASGFDNEQFF

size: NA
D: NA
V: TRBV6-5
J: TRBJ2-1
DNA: TGTGCCAGCAGTTCACCCTCTAGAGGTGGGAATGAGCAGTTCTTC
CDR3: CASSSPSRGGNEQFF

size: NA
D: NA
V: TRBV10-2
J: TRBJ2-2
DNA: TGCGCCACCACTCGAAGTACTTCGCAAACCGGGGAGCTGTTTTTT
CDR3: CATTRSTSQTGELFF

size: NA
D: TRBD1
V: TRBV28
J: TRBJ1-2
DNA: TGTGCCAGCAGTTTAATTTTTGGACAGGGGGCAGATGGCTACACCTTC
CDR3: CASSLIFGQGADGYTF

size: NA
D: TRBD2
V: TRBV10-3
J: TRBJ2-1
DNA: TGTGCCATCAGCCATAAAGCGGGGGAGAGCTCCTACAATGAGCAGTTCTTC
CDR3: CAISHKAGESSYNEQFF

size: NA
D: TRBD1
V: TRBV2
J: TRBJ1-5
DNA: TGTGCCAGCAGCCAGGGGGCCCTACAGCCCCAGCATTTT
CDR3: CASSQGALQPQHF

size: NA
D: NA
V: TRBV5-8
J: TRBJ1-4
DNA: TGTGCCAGCAGCTCCGGGACATTAATGGGGGCTAGTAATGAAAAACTGTTTTTT
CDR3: CASSSGTLMGASNEKLFF

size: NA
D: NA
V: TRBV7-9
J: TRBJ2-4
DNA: TGTGCCAGCAGCTTAGTAGGAGGGTCGGGCATTCAGTACTTC
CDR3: CASSLVGGSGIQYF

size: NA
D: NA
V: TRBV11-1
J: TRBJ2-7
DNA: TGTGCCAGCAGCTTAGAACAGTACTCCTACGAGCAGTACTTC
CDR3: CASSLEQYSYEQYF

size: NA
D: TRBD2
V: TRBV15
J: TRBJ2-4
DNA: TGTGCCACCAGCAGAGCAGGCGGGAGGGCCCCCCCCAACATTCAGTACTTC
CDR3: CATSRAGGRAPPNIQYF

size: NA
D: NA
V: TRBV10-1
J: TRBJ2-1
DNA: TGCGCCAGCAGTGAGTCGACGGGGGGCAGGGAGCAGTTCTTC
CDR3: CASSESTGGREQFF

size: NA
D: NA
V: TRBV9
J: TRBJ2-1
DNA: TGTGCCAGCGGGGGGAGCGTCCTGAGCTCCTACAATGAGCAGTTCTTC
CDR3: CASGGSVLSSYNEQFF

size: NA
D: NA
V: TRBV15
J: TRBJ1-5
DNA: TGTGCCACTAGGACAGAATTATATAGCAATCAGCCCCAGCATTTT
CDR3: CATRTELYSNQPQHF